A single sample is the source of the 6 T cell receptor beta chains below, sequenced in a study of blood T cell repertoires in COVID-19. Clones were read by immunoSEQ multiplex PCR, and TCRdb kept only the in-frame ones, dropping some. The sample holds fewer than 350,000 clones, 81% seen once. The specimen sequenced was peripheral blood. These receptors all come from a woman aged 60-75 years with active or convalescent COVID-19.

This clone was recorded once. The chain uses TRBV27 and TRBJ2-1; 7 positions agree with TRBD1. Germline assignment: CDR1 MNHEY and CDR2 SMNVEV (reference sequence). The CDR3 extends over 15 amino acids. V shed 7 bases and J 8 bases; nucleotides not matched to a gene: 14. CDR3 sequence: CASISSTGQYHEQFF. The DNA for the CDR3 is TGTGCCAGCATTTCCTCGACAGGGCAGTACCATGAGCAGTTCTTC.

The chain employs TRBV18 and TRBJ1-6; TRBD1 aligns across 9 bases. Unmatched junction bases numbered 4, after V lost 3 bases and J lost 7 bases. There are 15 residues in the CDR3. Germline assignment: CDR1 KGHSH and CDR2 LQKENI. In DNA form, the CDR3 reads TGTGCCAGCTCACCGGGACAGGGACCAAATTCACCCCTCCACTTT. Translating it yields CASSPGQGPNSPLHF.

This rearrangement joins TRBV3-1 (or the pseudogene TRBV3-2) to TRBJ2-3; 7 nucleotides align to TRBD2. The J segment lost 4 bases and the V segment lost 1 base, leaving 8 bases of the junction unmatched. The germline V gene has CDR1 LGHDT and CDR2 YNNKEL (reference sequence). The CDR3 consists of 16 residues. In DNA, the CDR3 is TGTGCCAGCAGCCAAGTTGTCGGGACTAAAGCAGATACGCAGTATTTT. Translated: CASSQVVGTKADTQYF.

CDR3 DNA: TGTGCCTGGAGTGCCTCCGGGATCTCTGGGGCCAACGTCCTGACTTTC. Its protein is CAWSASGISGANVLTF. This sequence joins TRBV30 and TRBJ2-6; D perhaps matches TRBD2 (5 bases). The CDR3 covers 16 residues. V was pared by 1 base and J by 0 bases, with 10 bases between. Germline V lookup: CDR1 GTSNPN, CDR2 SVGIG (reference sequence).

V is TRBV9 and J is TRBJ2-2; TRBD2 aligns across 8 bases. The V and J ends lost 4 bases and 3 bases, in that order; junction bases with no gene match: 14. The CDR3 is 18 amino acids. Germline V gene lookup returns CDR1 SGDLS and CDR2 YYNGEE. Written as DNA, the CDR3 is TGTGCCAGCAGCTTACCCGGGGGGGCAGTTTTGGACACCGGGGAGCTGTTTTTT. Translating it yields CASSLPGGAVLDTGELFF.

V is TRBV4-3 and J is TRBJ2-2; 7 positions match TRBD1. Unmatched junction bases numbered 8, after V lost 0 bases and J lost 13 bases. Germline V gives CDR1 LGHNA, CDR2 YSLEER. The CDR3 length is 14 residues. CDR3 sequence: CASSQDPRDSPLFF. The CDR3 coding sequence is TGCGCCAGCAGCCAAGATCCCCGGGACAGTCCGCTGTTTTTT.